These 14 T cell receptor beta chains were all obtained from the same sample, sequenced in a study of a mutant IDH1 vaccine in newly diagnosed glioma. Their specific antigens are unknown. Time point: week 5, during vaccination. Every vaccination contained 300 ug of the mutant IDH1 20-mer peptide and was paired with topical imiquimod. Here immunoSEQ multiplex PCR was the method, and the copy in TCRdb shows in-frame clones only, minus some. The sample contains 40,000 or so clones, 75% to 80% of which appear only once. The sequences come from PBMCs, collected from a glioma patient whose treatment included an IDH1 peptide vaccine. Every receptor here comes from a man aged 35-49 years with glioma.

This rearrangement joins TRBV6-5 to TRBJ1-1; a possible D gene is TRBD1 (6 bases). V gave up 2 bases and J gave up 4 bases, with 14 bases separating them. The CDR3 totals 15 residues. Germline loops: CDR1 MNHEY, CDR2 SVGAGI. This chain's CDR3 is CASSYRAKGGTEAFF. CDR3 bases: TGTGCCAGCAGTTACCGGGCGAAGGGGGGCACTGAAGCTTTCTTT.

CDR3 coding DNA: TGTGCCAGCAGTGGCCGACGGGACGGAACTTTCTATGGCTACACCTTC. Its translation: CASSGRRDGTFYGYTF. The gene calls are TRBV6-1 and TRBJ1-2; perhaps TRBD1 as D (5 bases). V was pared by 4 bases and J by 4 bases, with 19 bases between. CDR1 and CDR2 from the germline V gene are MNHNS and SASEGT. The CDR3 runs 16 residues.

V usage is TRBV18 and J usage is TRBJ1-2; D gene uncertain. V lost 5 bases to trimming and J lost 6 bases, with 16 bases between them. This CDR3 contains 14 residues. Germline lookup yields CDR1 KGHSH and CDR2 LQKENI. The CDR3 region is CASSISGGYDGYTF. The CDR3 coding sequence is TGTGCCAGCTCAATAAGTGGAGGGTATGATGGCTACACCTTC.

The rearrangement joins TRBV7-9 to TRBJ2-2; D call uncertain. Trimming removed 2 bases at V and 1 base at J, with 5 bases between. The germline V gene encodes CDR1 SEHNR and CDR2 FQNEAQ (reference sequence). The CDR3 totals 14 residues. The CDR3 coding sequence is TGTGCCAGCAGCTTAATTGAGAACACCGGGGAGCTGTTTTTT. Protein sequence: CASSLIENTGELFF.

This clone was seen only once. The chain uses TRBV5-1 and TRBJ1-4; D is possibly TRBD1 (6 bases). Germline CDR1 is SGHRS and CDR2 is YFSETQ. The CDR3 extends over 15 amino acids. Trimming took off 6 bases at V and 1 base at J, with 13 bases between the two ends. For the CDR3, the DNA is TGCGCCAGCAAAGGGTTACAGGGAACTAATGAAAAACTGTTTTTT. Its translation is CASKGLQGTNEKLFF.

This clone appeared a few times. The chain is built from TRBV30 and TRBJ1-2, with TRBD1 matching over 9 bases. The V and J ends lost 3 bases and 7 bases, in that order; junction bases with no gene match: 3. The CDR3 has 12 amino acids. Per the germline V gene, CDR1 is GTSNPN and CDR2 is SVGIG (reference sequence). The chain's CDR3 is CAWRMTGGGYTF. The DNA of the CDR3 is TGTGCCTGGAGGATGACAGGGGGTGGCTACACCTTC.

The CDR3 DNA sequence: TGTGCCAGCAGTGAACAAAGACTAATCAAAAGCAATGAGCAGTTCTTC. As protein: CASSEQRLIKSNEQFF. This chain connects TRBV6-1 to TRBJ2-1, with a tentative D call TRBD2 (5 bases). Trimming pared 2 bases from V and 6 bases from J, leaving 17 bases between. Per germline, CDR1 MNHNS and CDR2 SASEGT. The CDR3 has 16 amino acids.

The chain has TRBV2 and TRBJ2-7; D call uncertain. Looked up from germline, CDR1 is SNHLY and CDR2 is FYNNEI. V was trimmed by 3 bases and J by 5 bases, leaving 2 bases between them. This CDR3 spans 10 amino acids. The CDR3 DNA reads as TGTGCCAGCAGTGACCACGAGCAGTACTTC. This encodes CASSDHEQYF.

The chain is built from TRBV2 and TRBJ1-2, with 10 bases aligning to TRBD1. Trimming cost V 7 bases and J 2 bases; bases outside gene matches: 7. The CDR3 has 15 residues. Germline V lookup: CDR1 SNHLY, CDR2 FYNNEI. In DNA, the CDR3 is TGTGCCAGCATGGCCCGGGACAGGGGAAACTATGGCTACACCTTC. Translating gives CASMARDRGNYGYTF.

The chain has TRBV6-1 and TRBJ2-5; 8 bases fit TRBD1. This CDR3 spans 14 amino acids. Germline CDR1 MNHNS, CDR2 SASEGT. Here the CDR3 reads CATAQGVLQETQYF. CDR3 nucleotides: TGTGCAACGGCACAGGGGGTACTCCAAGAGACCCAGTACTTC.

The CDR3 loop is CSVEKGAMNTEAFF. The CDR3 DNA is TGCAGCGTTGAAAAGGGGGCTATGAACACTGAAGCTTTCTTT. The rearrangement joins TRBV29-1 to TRBJ1-1; TRBD1 agrees at 7 bases. Trimming at V came to 2 bases and at J to 0 bases, leaving 3 bases not matched to a gene. In germline, CDR1 is SQVTM, CDR2 ANQGSEA. The CDR3 loop spans 14 amino acids.

This clone was picked up one time. An end of the junction does not agree with germline; a read error may underlie this. The chain has TRBV13 and TRBJ1-1; D possibly corresponds to TRBD1 (6 bases). The CDR3 consists of 16 residues. Looked up from germline, CDR1 is PRHDT and CDR2 is FYEKMQ (reference sequence). The CDR3 sequence: CASSQFPLLKDGGATF. CDR3 DNA: TGTGCCAGCAGCCAATTCCCCCTACTCAAAGATGGGGGGGCCACTTTT. Together with reference TRBV13 and TRBJ1-1, the CDR3 gives the full variable domain: AAGVIQSPRHLIKEKRETATLKCYPIPRHDTVYWYQQGPGQDPQFLISFYEKMQSDKGSIPDRFSAQQFSDYHSELNMSSLELGDSALYFCASSQFPLLKDGGATFGQGTRLTVV.

This sequence joins TRBV19 and TRBJ2-3, with 9 positions matching TRBD2. Germline lookup yields CDR1 LNHDA and CDR2 SQIVND (reference sequence). The CDR3 runs to 15 residues. The CDR3 nucleotides read TGTGCTGTGCGGCGGGCTAGCGGGGAGGGCGATACGCAGTATTTT. It translates to CAVRRASGEGDTQYF.

The CDR3 DNA reads as TGTGCCAGCAGCGTAGATGGCAGGACATCCTATGGAGGCACCTTC. It is translated as CASSVDGRTSYGGTF. The rearrangement joins TRBV9 to TRBJ1-2, with a weak D call TRBD1 (5 bases). The ends were cut back, 0 bases at V and 13 bases at J, with 22 bases in the middle. The CDR3 consists of 15 residues. Per the germline V gene, CDR1 is SGDLS and CDR2 is YYNGEE.